The rows below give T cell receptor beta chains drawn from one sample of a study of cytomegalovirus exposure and HLA in healthy donors. Data came from immunoSEQ multiplex PCR; TCRdb stores just in-frame clones and leaves some out. The table includes 200,000 to 250,000 clones, around 86% detected once. The sequenced sample consisted of PBMCs. The receptors were sampled from a young woman in good health and CMV-seropositive. The CDR3 runs from the conserved cysteine through the conserved F or W. Each record gives: CDR3 DNA, CDR3 protein, V gene, J gene, D gene, clone size. A D gene is named only where the DNA matches it firmly. Size is omitted from some rows. Given values are once, few, many or a class for expanded clones.

cdr3_nt: TGTGCCAGCAGCCTTACCCCAGGGGCAGCCCGCTACGAGCAGTACTTC
cdr3_aa: CASSLTPGAARYEQYF
v_call: TRBV9
j_call: TRBJ2-7
d_call: .
clone_size: .

cdr3_nt: TGTGCCATCAGCGAGCGGGAGGGCCGCTACGAGCAGTACTTC
cdr3_aa: CAISEREGRYEQYF
v_call: TRBV10-3
j_call: TRBJ2-7
d_call: TRBD2
clone_size: .

cdr3_nt: TGTGCCAGCAGCCAAAGCGGGATCTCCTACAATGAGCAGTTCTTC
cdr3_aa: CASSQSGISYNEQFF
v_call: TRBV9
j_call: TRBJ2-1
d_call: TRBD2
clone_size: .

cdr3_nt: TGTGCCAGCAGTCGCAAGACAGGGATCAACGAGCAGTACTTC
cdr3_aa: CASSRKTGINEQYF
v_call: TRBV28
j_call: TRBJ2-7
d_call: TRBD1
clone_size: .

cdr3_nt: TGTGCCAGCAGCTTGGGGGTGGGCTTACAAGAGTACGAGCAGTACTTC
cdr3_aa: CASSLGVGLQEYEQYF
v_call: TRBV5-6
j_call: TRBJ2-7
d_call: .
clone_size: .

cdr3_nt: TGCGCCAGCAGCCAAGGCCCAGGGGGCACTGAAAAACTGTTTTTT
cdr3_aa: CASSQGPGGTEKLFF
v_call: TRBV4-1
j_call: TRBJ1-4
d_call: TRBD1
clone_size: .

cdr3_nt: TGTGCCAGCAGGTTGGGGACAGGGGATATTCAAGAGACCCAGTACTTC
cdr3_aa: CASRLGTGDIQETQYF
v_call: TRBV27
j_call: TRBJ2-5
d_call: TRBD1
clone_size: .

cdr3_nt: TGTGCCAGCACCAGTGGGACAGGGCCCTACGAGCAGTACTTC
cdr3_aa: CASTSGTGPYEQYF
v_call: TRBV6-1
j_call: TRBJ2-7
d_call: TRBD1
clone_size: .

cdr3_nt: TGTGCCAGCAGATATCCCCCTGAACAGGATATCAATGAGCAGTTCTTC
cdr3_aa: CASRYPPEQDINEQFF
v_call: TRBV6-9
j_call: TRBJ2-1
d_call: .
clone_size: .

cdr3_nt: TGTGCCAGTAGTACGGGACTAGCGGGTTTTCCCTACGAGCAGTACTTC
cdr3_aa: CASSTGLAGFPYEQYF
v_call: TRBV19
j_call: TRBJ2-7
d_call: TRBD2
clone_size: .

cdr3_nt: TGTGCCAGCAGTTTATCCAACAGGGCCAATCAGCCCCAGCATTTT
cdr3_aa: CASSLSNRANQPQHF
v_call: TRBV27
j_call: TRBJ1-5
d_call: .
clone_size: .

cdr3_nt: TGTGCCAGCAGTTTGACAGGGGGCGCAGGTGGCTACACCTTC
cdr3_aa: CASSLTGGAGGYTF
v_call: TRBV27
j_call: TRBJ1-2
d_call: TRBD1
clone_size: once

cdr3_nt: TGCAGCGGGGGACAGCAGAACACTGAAGCTTTCTTT
cdr3_aa: CSGGQQNTEAFF
v_call: TRBV29-1
j_call: TRBJ1-1
d_call: TRBD1
clone_size: few

cdr3_nt: TGTGCCAGCCAACCTTTGGGCCTCCTGAACTATGGCTACACCTTC
cdr3_aa: CASQPLGLLNYGYTF
v_call: TRBV6-6
j_call: TRBJ1-2
d_call: .
clone_size: .

cdr3_nt: TGTGCCAGCACCGACGACAGCTATTATGGCTACACCTTC
cdr3_aa: CASTDDSYYGYTF
v_call: TRBV6-5
j_call: TRBJ1-2
d_call: .
clone_size: .

cdr3_nt: TGCGCCAGCAGCTTGTGGGGGCCTCAGCCCCAGCATTTT
cdr3_aa: CASSLWGPQPQHF
v_call: TRBV5-1
j_call: TRBJ1-5
d_call: .
clone_size: .

cdr3_nt: TGTGCCAGCATCCCCTCAGACAGCTCCTACGAGCAGTACTTC
cdr3_aa: CASIPSDSSYEQYF
v_call: TRBV28
j_call: TRBJ2-7
d_call: .
clone_size: few

cdr3_nt: TGTGCCAGCAGCCGGGACAGGGTGAGTGGCTACACCTTC
cdr3_aa: CASSRDRVSGYTF
v_call: TRBV28
j_call: TRBJ1-2
d_call: TRBD1
clone_size: .

cdr3_nt: TGTGCCAGCAGCTTAGATTCGGTCAATGAGCAGTTCTTC
cdr3_aa: CASSLDSVNEQFF
v_call: TRBV7-9
j_call: TRBJ2-1
d_call: .
clone_size: .

cdr3_nt: TGTGCCAGCAGCAACCTCGTAAGGGCTGGAGGGAGGGAGACCCAGTACTTC
cdr3_aa: CASSNLVRAGGRETQYF
v_call: TRBV28
j_call: TRBJ2-5
d_call: .
clone_size: .

cdr3_nt: TGTGCCAGCAGCATGGGACTAGCGGGAGGGCCTAACACAGATACGCAGTATTTT
cdr3_aa: CASSMGLAGGPNTDTQYF
v_call: TRBV7-6
j_call: TRBJ2-3
d_call: TRBD2
clone_size: .

cdr3_nt: TGTGCCATCAGTTCAGGGGACGGGGCCAACGTCCTGACTTTC
cdr3_aa: CAISSGDGANVLTF
v_call: TRBV10-3
j_call: TRBJ2-6
d_call: .
clone_size: .

cdr3_nt: TGTGCCAGCAGCTTAGGCATCGGGACTGAATCCACAGATACGCAGTATTTT
cdr3_aa: CASSLGIGTESTDTQYF
v_call: TRBV7-8
j_call: TRBJ2-3
d_call: .
clone_size: .

cdr3_nt: TGCAGCGTTGAGGAGGGGGAGGGGACAAGTGAGCAGTTCTTC
cdr3_aa: CSVEEGEGTSEQFF
v_call: TRBV29-1
j_call: TRBJ2-1
d_call: .
clone_size: .

cdr3_nt: TGTGCCAGCAGTTTATCGGTCTGGGGGGTGAACTATGGCTACACCTTC
cdr3_aa: CASSLSVWGVNYGYTF
v_call: TRBV27
j_call: TRBJ1-2
d_call: .
clone_size: .

cdr3_nt: TGCGCCAGCAGCGACGTCCAACCCCGGGGGGAAAAACTGTTTTTT
cdr3_aa: CASSDVQPRGEKLFF
v_call: TRBV5-1
j_call: TRBJ1-4
d_call: .
clone_size: .

cdr3_nt: TGTGCCAGCAGTGAACCCCAAAGTAGCGGGAGGGCCTTAGATACGCAGTATTTT
cdr3_aa: CASSEPQSSGRALDTQYF
v_call: TRBV25-1
j_call: TRBJ2-3
d_call: TRBD2
clone_size: once

cdr3_nt: TGCGCCAGCAGCCAACCTCCCCCCGGGGGGGAGACCCAGTACTTC
cdr3_aa: CASSQPPPGGETQYF
v_call: TRBV4-1
j_call: TRBJ2-5
d_call: TRBD2
clone_size: .

cdr3_nt: TGTGCCAGCAGCTCCTTGACTAGCGGGAGTAAAGAGACCCAGTACTTC
cdr3_aa: CASSSLTSGSKETQYF
v_call: TRBV7-9
j_call: TRBJ2-5
d_call: TRBD2
clone_size: .

cdr3_nt: TGTGCCACCAGCAGAGATTCGAGTACCGGGGAGCTGTTTTTT
cdr3_aa: CATSRDSSTGELFF
v_call: TRBV15
j_call: TRBJ2-2
d_call: .
clone_size: .

cdr3_nt: TGCGCCAGCAGCCAAGCATGGGGACAGGGTTACAATGAGCAGTTCTTC
cdr3_aa: CASSQAWGQGYNEQFF
v_call: TRBV4-1
j_call: TRBJ2-1
d_call: TRBD1
clone_size: .

cdr3_nt: TGTGCCAGCAGTCTGAGACAGGGGGCCTACGAGCAGTACTTC
cdr3_aa: CASSLRQGAYEQYF
v_call: TRBV25-1
j_call: TRBJ2-7
d_call: TRBD1
clone_size: .

cdr3_nt: TGTGCCAGCACCCCGGGACTAGCGGGAGGGAAGGCCTACGAGCAGTACTTC
cdr3_aa: CASTPGLAGGKAYEQYF
v_call: TRBV19
j_call: TRBJ2-7
d_call: TRBD2
clone_size: few

cdr3_nt: TGCGCCAGCAGCTTTTTGGGGGCGGAGAACACTGAAGCTTTCTTT
cdr3_aa: CASSFLGAENTEAFF
v_call: TRBV5-1
j_call: TRBJ1-1
d_call: .
clone_size: .

cdr3_nt: TGTGCCTGGAGTCTGGGGCTGGGCAATCAGCCCCAGCATTTT
cdr3_aa: CAWSLGLGNQPQHF
v_call: TRBV30
j_call: TRBJ1-5
d_call: .
clone_size: .

cdr3_nt: TGTGCCTCGCAGAGTTACGGGGGAACCTACGAGCAGTACTTC
cdr3_aa: CASQSYGGTYEQYF
v_call: TRBV30
j_call: TRBJ2-7
d_call: .
clone_size: .

cdr3_nt: TGTGCCAGCAGCGAAGGCGGATCGGGCACTGAAGCTTTCTTT
cdr3_aa: CASSEGGSGTEAFF
v_call: TRBV9
j_call: TRBJ1-1
d_call: .
clone_size: .

cdr3_nt: TGTGCCAGCAGCAGCCGCCGACAGGGGACCGGGGAGCTGTTTTTT
cdr3_aa: CASSSRRQGTGELFF
v_call: TRBV9
j_call: TRBJ2-2
d_call: TRBD1
clone_size: .

cdr3_nt: TGTGCCAGCAGTTCCCCCCTATCCCACGAGCAGTACTTC
cdr3_aa: CASSSPLSHEQYF
v_call: TRBV27
j_call: TRBJ2-7
d_call: .
clone_size: few

cdr3_nt: TGTGCCTGGAGTACTGGGGGAGGGACTGAAGCTTTCTTT
cdr3_aa: CAWSTGGGTEAFF
v_call: TRBV30
j_call: TRBJ1-1
d_call: .
clone_size: .

cdr3_nt: TGTGCCAGCTCACCATCCAGGGGGCTCACAGATACGCAGTATTTT
cdr3_aa: CASSPSRGLTDTQYF
v_call: TRBV18
j_call: TRBJ2-3
d_call: TRBD1
clone_size: .

cdr3_nt: TGTGCCAGCTCCGGGGGACGCTACAATGAGCAGTTCTTC
cdr3_aa: CASSGGRYNEQFF
v_call: TRBV11-2
j_call: TRBJ2-1
d_call: .
clone_size: once

cdr3_nt: TGTGCCAGCTCGGGAGGCTACGAGCAGTACTTC
cdr3_aa: CASSGGYEQYF
v_call: TRBV6-5
j_call: TRBJ2-7
d_call: TRBD2
clone_size: once

cdr3_nt: TGTGCCTGGGCCGGGCGGGGTATGGGCAATCAGCCCCAGCATTTT
cdr3_aa: CAWAGRGMGNQPQHF
v_call: TRBV30
j_call: TRBJ1-5
d_call: .
clone_size: .

cdr3_nt: TGCGCCAGCAGGGGACAGTACGCACTCCGTACCGGGGAGCTGTTTTTT
cdr3_aa: CASRGQYALRTGELFF
v_call: TRBV5-1
j_call: TRBJ2-2
d_call: TRBD1
clone_size: .

cdr3_nt: TGCGCCAGCAGCTTCCGGGACAGGTATGAAGCTTTCTTT
cdr3_aa: CASSFRDRYEAFF
v_call: TRBV4-1
j_call: TRBJ1-1
d_call: TRBD1
clone_size: .

cdr3_nt: TGTGCCAGCAACTCTGGGGCGCTTTCATACGAGCAGTACTTC
cdr3_aa: CASNSGALSYEQYF
v_call: TRBV2
j_call: TRBJ2-7
d_call: .
clone_size: .

cdr3_nt: TGCGCCAGCAGCTTGGCGGACTCTGACAATGAGCAGTTCTTC
cdr3_aa: CASSLADSDNEQFF
v_call: TRBV5-1
j_call: TRBJ2-1
d_call: .
clone_size: .

cdr3_nt: TGTGCCAGCAGCGGCGGACTAGCGGGGGGGGTTTATACGCAGTATTTT
cdr3_aa: CASSGGLAGGVYTQYF
v_call: TRBV5-6
j_call: TRBJ2-3
d_call: TRBD2
clone_size: .

cdr3_nt: TGTGCCAGCAGTCCATCGGGAACCTACTATGGCTACACCTTC
cdr3_aa: CASSPSGTYYGYTF
v_call: TRBV6-5
j_call: TRBJ1-2
d_call: .
clone_size: .

cdr3_nt: TGTGCCAGCAGTTGGAGAGGGCGCAACTATGGCTACACCTTC
cdr3_aa: CASSWRGRNYGYTF
v_call: TRBV28
j_call: TRBJ1-2
d_call: .
clone_size: .

cdr3_nt: TGTGCCAGCGGCTACAGTAATGAAAAACTGTTTTTT
cdr3_aa: CASGYSNEKLFF
v_call: TRBV27
j_call: TRBJ1-4
d_call: .
clone_size: .

cdr3_nt: TGTGCCTGGAGTGCTGGACAGGGCAATCAGCCCCAGCATTTT
cdr3_aa: CAWSAGQGNQPQHF
v_call: TRBV30
j_call: TRBJ1-5
d_call: TRBD1
clone_size: .

cdr3_nt: TGTGCCAGCAGTTCGCTTGACAGGGGCATGAGTACTGAAGCTTTCTTT
cdr3_aa: CASSSLDRGMSTEAFF
v_call: TRBV27
j_call: TRBJ1-1
d_call: TRBD1
clone_size: .

cdr3_nt: TGTGCCAGCAGTAGAGGGACAGGCCTCCCCTACGAGCAGTACTTC
cdr3_aa: CASSRGTGLPYEQYF
v_call: TRBV6-1
j_call: TRBJ2-7
d_call: TRBD1
clone_size: .

cdr3_nt: TGTGCCAGTAGGATTAATCCGGGAGGCGGGACCCAGTACTTC
cdr3_aa: CASRINPGGGTQYF
v_call: TRBV19
j_call: TRBJ2-5
d_call: TRBD2
clone_size: .

cdr3_nt: TGTGCCAGCAGCTTGGCGCGGGAGAGGCGGACAGATACGCAGTATTTT
cdr3_aa: CASSLARERRTDTQYF
v_call: TRBV5-4
j_call: TRBJ2-3
d_call: TRBD2
clone_size: .

cdr3_nt: TGTGCCAGCAGTTCAGCCGCGTTCACGGGGAGGGGCATAGCCGGGGAGCTGTTTTTT
cdr3_aa: CASSSAAFTGRGIAGELFF
v_call: TRBV27
j_call: TRBJ2-2
d_call: TRBD2
clone_size: .

cdr3_nt: TGTGCCAGCAGTTTATTTGGGGGCATGAATGAGCAGTTCTTC
cdr3_aa: CASSLFGGMNEQFF
v_call: TRBV28
j_call: TRBJ2-1
d_call: .
clone_size: .

cdr3_nt: TGTGCCAGCAGTTTAGTTCCAGGGGACTATGGCTACACCTTC
cdr3_aa: CASSLVPGDYGYTF
v_call: TRBV27
j_call: TRBJ1-2
d_call: .
clone_size: .